Listed here are 10 T cell receptor beta chains from one sample, sequenced in a study of T cell changes during pregnancy in multiple sclerosis. Libraries were prepared by immunoSEQ multiplex PCR; TCRdb keeps only in-frame clonotypes and omits some of them. The table shows under 90,000 clones, with 94% occurring only once. The material was peripheral blood, obtained in the second trimester of pregnancy. These receptors were collected from a female donor in good health, enrolled as a control in a pregnancy study.

The genes are TRBV7-8 and TRBJ2-2; possible D gene TRBD2, 6 bases. From germline, CDR1 is SGHVS and CDR2 FQNEAQ. This CDR3 contains 17 residues. The V end lost 4 bases, the J end lost 4 bases, and 19 bases lay between the germline ends. This CDR3 is CASSSWDSQYSTGELFF. CDR3 nucleotides: TGTGCCAGCAGCTCCTGGGACTCCCAGTACTCCACCGGGGAGCTGTTTTTT.

The chain combines TRBV7-2 with TRBJ2-1; D not resolved. The V gene's germline CDR1 is SGHTA and CDR2 FQGNSA. This CDR3 contains 14 residues. The V and J ends lost 2 bases and 3 bases respectively, with 8 bases between them. The CDR3 nucleotides are TGTGCCAGCAGCTTAACGGCTAGCTACAATGAGCAGTTCTTC. Protein: CASSLTASYNEQFF.

The rearrangement joins TRBV19 to TRBJ2-7; a weak D match, TRBD1 (6 bases). Trimming took off 5 bases at V and 3 bases at J, with 8 bases between the two ends. Germline V gene data show CDR1 as LNHDA and CDR2 as SQIVND (reference sequence). The CDR3 has 12 residues. CDR3 bases: TGTGCCAGTAGTCGAGGGGGCTACGAGCAGTACTTC. Amino acids: CASSRGGYEQYF.

V is TRBV19 and J is TRBJ1-1; a possible D gene is TRBD1 (5 bases). The CDR3 consists of 13 residues. Trimming stripped 2 bases from V and 1 base from J, with 5 bases between. Germline lookup yields CDR1 LNHDA and CDR2 SQIVND (reference sequence). In nucleotides, the CDR3 is TGTGCCAGTAGTATACAGGGGAACACTGAAGCTTTCTTT. This translates into CASSIQGNTEAFF.

The chain uses TRBV6-1 and TRBJ2-7; TRBD1 matches 7 bases. The ends lost 5 bases at V and 4 bases at J; junction bases unmatched: 11. Germline values: CDR1 MNHNS, CDR2 SASEGT. This CDR3 has 15 residues. The CDR3 region has the DNA TGTGCCAGCAGTTTAGGGACAGTTGGCCCTTACGAGCAGTACTTC. Translating gives CASSLGTVGPYEQYF.

J is TRBJ2-2 and V is TRBV28; D is uncertain. Per germline, CDR1 MDHEN and CDR2 SYDVKM. Trimming removed 5 bases from V and 7 bases from J, with 8 bases in between. This CDR3 comprises 12 residues. This CDR3 is CASSGALGELFF. In DNA, the CDR3 is TGTGCCAGCAGTGGAGCCCTCGGGGAGCTGTTTTTT.

This clone was picked up a small number of times. This sequence joins TRBV15 and TRBJ1-4; 10 bases line up with TRBD1. Germline trimming cut 5 bases from V and 5 bases from J; bases unmatched to any gene: 8. The CDR3 totals 16 residues. Germline values: CDR1 LNHNV, CDR2 YYDKDF (reference sequence). The CDR3 is CATSSRDRGGNEKLFF. The CDR3 region has the DNA TGTGCCACCAGCTCTCGGGACAGGGGAGGGAATGAAAAACTGTTTTTT.

The V and J genes are TRBV6-1 and TRBJ2-7, with D possibly TRBD2 on 6 matching bases. The V end lost 1 base, the J end lost 0 bases, and 10 bases lay between the germline ends. CDR1 and CDR2 (germline): MNHNS, SASEGT. This CDR3 spans 15 amino acids. The CDR3 protein is CASSEDAGSSYEQYF. The CDR3 nucleotides read TGTGCCAGCAGTGAAGACGCGGGGAGCTCCTACGAGCAGTACTTC.

This clone appeared a few times. This chain links TRBV6-1 with TRBJ2-3, with 9 bases fitting TRBD1. Germline CDR1 is MNHNS and CDR2 is SASEGT. The CDR3 spans 14 residues. J gave up 4 bases and V 1 base, and 0 bases lay outside the gene matches. The CDR3 protein is CASSEDRGPDTQYF. CDR3 DNA: TGTGCCAGCAGTGAAGACAGGGGGCCAGATACGCAGTATTTT.

CDR3 residues: CASSGTNTDTQYF. CDR3 DNA: TGTGCCAGCAGCGGGACTAACACAGATACGCAGTATTTT. The chain carries TRBV6-5 and TRBJ2-3; TRBD2 aligns across 7 bases. Germline lookup yields CDR1 MNHEY and CDR2 SVGAGI. This CDR3 comprises 13 residues. With 6 bases clipped from V and 2 bases from J, the junction kept 2 bases outside the gene matches.